This TCR beta chain comes out of a study of T cells after yellow fever vaccination. As for the study in general: When fractions had low cell numbers, they were prepared with SMART-Seq v4 Ultra Low Input.

TCRdb ran MiXCR on the 5' RACE reads and lists one entry per CDR3 protein. The sample lists about 550,000 distinct CDR3 sequences; around 21% were seen once. This CDR3 has 14 residues. V shed 2 bases and J shed 2 bases, with 6 bases lying between them. In its sample, this clonotype was seen a few times. The J gene is TRBJ1-4, the V gene TRBV12-3 or TRBV12-4, with D perhaps matching TRBD1 (5 bases). The specimen comprised PBMCs, sampled 15 days after the yellow fever booster vaccination. The TCR sequence derives from a man aged 25 to 45 who received the YFV17D yellow fever vaccine. This CDR3 is CASSLWDTNEKLFF. Here the CDR3 DNA reads TGTGCCAGCAGTTTATGGGACACTAATGAAAAACTGTTTTTT.